Following are 30 T cell receptor beta chains from one sample sequenced in a study of blood T cell repertoires in COVID-19. TCRdb keeps only in-frame clones here, not all; method: immunoSEQ multiplex PCR. The table records about 400,000 clones, around 86% of them present only once. The sample comprised peripheral blood. These receptors were taken from a human donor in a cohort sampled during active COVID-19.

The V gene is TRBV28, the J gene TRBJ2-6; TRBD1 aligns across 9 bases. The CDR3 is 18 residues long. In germline, CDR1 is MDHEN, CDR2 SYDVKM. The V and J ends lost 5 bases and 3 bases, in that order; junction bases with no gene match: 11. This CDR3 reads CASSVTGGAWSGANVLTF. In nucleotides, the CDR3 is TGTGCCAGCAGTGTCACAGGGGGCGCCTGGAGTGGGGCCAACGTCCTGACTTTC. The full variable domain, its missing parts supplied by reference TRBV28 and TRBJ2-6, is DVKVTQSSRYLVKRTGEKVFLECVQDMDHENMFWYRQDPGLGLRLIYFSYDVKMKEKGDIPEGYSVSREKKERFSLILESASTNQTSMYLCASSVTGGAWSGANVLTFGAGSRLTVL.

The rearrangement uses TRBV3-1 (or the pseudogene TRBV3-2) and TRBJ1-1, with TRBD1 matching 8 bases. V gave up 2 bases and J gave up 4 bases; unmatched junction bases: 3. This CDR3 is 14 amino acids long. Germline V gives CDR1 LGHDT, CDR2 YNNKEL (reference sequence). The CDR3 spells CASSQRTGGTEAFF. CDR3 sequence (DNA): TGTGCCAGCAGCCAACGAACAGGGGGCACTGAAGCTTTCTTT.

The rearrangement links TRBV7-2 to TRBJ2-5, with 7 nucleotides matching TRBD2. Trimming took 1 base from V and 3 from J; bases not matched to a gene: 8. CDR3 length: 16 amino acids. Germline values: CDR1 SGHTA, CDR2 FQGNSA. CDR3 bases: TGTGCCAGCAGCTTAGACCGCGGGGGAGGGAAAGAGACCCAGTACTTC. This codes for CASSLDRGGGKETQYF.

Only a few counts were recorded for this clone. The chain uses TRBV7-9 and TRBJ2-2, with D uncertain. Trimming cost V 8 bases and J 5 bases, with 12 bases left between them. The CDR3 totals 13 residues. CDR1 and CDR2 (germline): SEHNR, FQNEAQ (reference sequence). The CDR3 region has the DNA TGTGCCAGCCCCTCGTCAGTTACCGGGGAGCTGTTTTTT. Translation gives CASPSSVTGELFF.

Here the CDR3 reads CAWSGGSWGHTEAFF. CDR3 bases: TGTGCCTGGAGTGGGGGGTCGTGGGGGCACACTGAAGCTTTCTTT. The chain recombines TRBV30 with TRBJ1-1; D is perhaps TRBD1 (6 bases). Trimming took 1 base from V and 3 from J, leaving 15 bases between them. This CDR3 has 15 amino acids. In germline, CDR1 is GTSNPN, CDR2 SVGIG (reference sequence).

This chain connects TRBV6-5 to TRBJ1-2; D ambiguous. CDR3 size: 12 residues. Looked up from germline, CDR1 is MNHEY and CDR2 is SVGAGI. Trimming took off 8 bases at V and 9 bases at J, with 16 bases between the two ends. In nucleotides, the CDR3 is TGTGCCAGCCGACCCGCCGGGAATAGCTACACCTTC. This sequence encodes CASRPAGNSYTF.

The gene calls are TRBV5-5 and TRBJ2-3; D not resolved. Between the trimmed V and J ends, which lost 3 bases and 0 bases, there was a span of 5 bases. The CDR3 is 13 amino acids. Germline CDR1 and CDR2: SGHKS and YYEKEE (reference sequence). The CDR3 sequence is CASSSTSTDTQYF. The CDR3 bases are TGTGCCAGCAGCTCCACTAGCACAGATACGCAGTATTTT. The full variable domain, completed using reference TRBV5-5 and TRBJ2-3, is DAGVTQSPTHLIKTRGQQVTLRCSPISGHKSVSWYQQVLGQGPQFIFQYYEKEERGRGNFPDRFSARQFPNYSSELNVNALLLGDSALYLCASSSTSTDTQYFGPGTRLTVL.

The chain has TRBV5-1 and TRBJ2-5; D is uncertain. Germline CDR1 is SGHRS and CDR2 is YFSETQ. Trimming pared 1 base from V and 4 bases from J, leaving 11 bases between. CDR3 size: 14 residues. CDR3 region: CASSLYESVETQYF. In DNA form, the CDR3 reads TGCGCCAGCAGCTTGTATGAGAGCGTAGAGACCCAGTACTTC.

V gene TRBV6-1 combines with J gene TRBJ1-1; 8 nucleotides agree with TRBD1. This CDR3 contains 18 residues. With V trimmed by 2 bases and J by 0 bases, 11 bases remained unmatched. Germline CDR1 and CDR2: MNHNS and SASEGT. The CDR3 sequence is CASSERRGTGEMNTEAFF. CDR3 in DNA: TGTGCCAGCAGTGAACGGAGGGGGACAGGAGAGATGAACACTGAAGCTTTCTTT.

V gene TRBV2 combines with J gene TRBJ1-1; 7 bases are a match to TRBD1. The germline CDR1 and CDR2 sequences are SNHLY and FYNNEI. CDR3 length: 14 residues. V gave up 5 bases and J gave up 5 bases; unmatched junction bases: 8. In DNA, the CDR3 is TGTGCCAGCAGTTTCCGGACAGGAGGGACTGAAGCTTTCTTT. Its protein product is CASSFRTGGTEAFF.

The CDR3 DNA reads TGTGGCAGGGGGAGGGGCCCCACCGGGGAGCTGTTTTTT. Residues: CGRGRGPTGELFF. J is TRBJ2-2 and V is TRBV19; D may match TRBD1 or TRBD2 (7 bases each). Germline lookup yields CDR1 LNHDA and CDR2 SQIVND (reference sequence). This CDR3 region has 13 residues. Complete variable domain (other parts from reference TRBV19 and TRBJ2-2): DGGITQSPKYLFRKEGQNVTLSCEQNLNHDAMYWYRQDPGQGLRLIYYSQIVNDFQKGDIAEGYSVSREKKESFPLTVTSAQKNPTAFYLCGRGRGPTGELFFGEGSRLTVL.

The chain carries TRBV3-1 (or the pseudogene TRBV3-2) and TRBJ1-1; 8 bases are a match to TRBD1. Germline CDR1 and CDR2: LGHDT and YNNKEL (reference sequence). The CDR3 totals 15 residues. V was clipped by 5 bases and J by 10 bases; unmatched bases: 15. This CDR3 reads CASSLRTGGFSRAFF. In DNA form, the CDR3 reads TGTGCCAGCAGCTTAAGAACAGGGGGTTTTTCGAGAGCTTTCTTT.

In this sample, this clone turned up once. The chain joins TRBV30 to TRBJ2-7; possibly TRBD1 for D (7 bases). V lost 2 bases to trimming and J lost 6 bases, with 17 bases between them. CDR1 is GTSNPN and CDR2 is SVGIG in the germline V gene (reference sequence). The CDR3 length is 14 residues. This CDR3 is CAWSTGRGVFEQYF. CDR3 DNA: TGTGCCTGGAGTACTGGCAGGGGGGTTTTCGAGCAGTACTTC.

The chain recombines TRBV4-1 with TRBJ2-7; a weak D match, TRBD1 (6 bases). Looked up from germline, CDR1 is MGHRA and CDR2 is YSYEKL. This CDR3 spans 14 amino acids. V lost 3 bases and J 5 bases, leaving 14 bases between the germline ends. CDR3 amino acids: CASSHPDKGDEQYF. For the CDR3, the DNA is TGCGCCAGCAGCCACCCAGACAAGGGGGACGAGCAGTACTTC.

This chain joins TRBV29-1 and TRBJ1-1, with D uncertain. Germline lookup yields CDR1 SQVTM and CDR2 ANQGSEA. The CDR3 totals 11 residues. The ends were cut back, 7 bases at V and 4 bases at J, with 10 bases in the middle. The CDR3 is CSAVYSTEAFF. The DNA for the CDR3 is TGCAGCGCGGTGTACAGCACTGAAGCTTTCTTT.

This chain links TRBV15 with TRBJ2-2; 10 nucleotides agree with TRBD2. V trimming: 1 base; J trimming: 5 bases; junction bases outside the gene matches: 4. CDR1 LNHNV and CDR2 YYDKDF come from the germline V gene (reference sequence). The CDR3 has 16 residues. The CDR3: CATSRGSGRGTGELFF. The CDR3 nucleotides read TGTGCCACCAGCAGAGGAAGCGGGAGGGGTACCGGGGAGCTGTTTTTT.

The rearrangement uses TRBV3-1 (or the pseudogene TRBV3-2) and TRBJ2-5, with D possibly matching TRBD2 (5 bases). The V end was cut by 0 bases, the J end by 11 bases, with 13 bases between. CDR1 and CDR2 (germline): LGHDT, YNNKEL (reference sequence). The CDR3 contains 13 residues. The CDR3: CASSQDLSLVQYF. For the CDR3, the DNA is TGTGCCAGCAGCCAAGATTTGTCACTAGTACAGTACTTC.

V usage is TRBV4-2 and J usage is TRBJ2-1; TRBD2 matches 15 bases. Germline CDR1 is LGHNA and CDR2 is YNFKEQ. CDR3 length: 15 amino acids. The V and J ends lost 8 bases and 7 bases, in that order; junction bases with no gene match: 6. The CDR3 region has the DNA TGTGCCAGCTTGCCAGGACTAGCGGGGGGGAATGAGCAGTTCTTC. Residues: CASLPGLAGGNEQFF.

The V gene is TRBV30, the J gene TRBJ2-2; D possibly corresponds to TRBD2 (5 bases). This CDR3 spans 14 amino acids. Trimming stripped 3 bases from V and 3 bases from J, with 11 bases between. In germline, CDR1 is GTSNPN, CDR2 SVGIG (reference sequence). CDR3 nucleotides: TGTGCCTGGAGACGACTACGAGACACCGGGGAGCTGTTTTTT. Residues: CAWRRLRDTGELFF. Full variable domain (remainder filled in from reference TRBV30 and TRBJ2-2): SQTIHQWPATLVQPVGSPLSLECTVEGTSNPNLYWYRQAAGRGLQLLFYSVGIGQISSEVPQNLSASRPQDRQFILSSKKLLLSDSGFYLCAWRRLRDTGELFFGEGSRLTVL.

The V gene is TRBV2, the J gene TRBJ1-4, with 7 bases that match TRBD1. The CDR3 consists of 15 residues. CDR1 SNHLY and CDR2 FYNNEI come from the germline V gene. The V segment lost 2 bases and the J segment 8 bases; nucleotides outside the gene matches: 8. The CDR3 loop reads CASSERGTEREKLFF. In nucleotides, the CDR3 is TGTGCCAGCAGTGAACGGGGGACAGAAAGGGAAAAACTGTTTTTT. Filled out from reference TRBV2 and TRBJ1-4, the complete variable domain reads EPEVTQTPSHQVTQMGQEVILRCVPISNHLYFYWYRQILGQKVEFLVSFYNNEISEKSEIFDDQFSVERPDGSNFTLKIRSTKLEDSAMYFCASSERGTEREKLFFGSGTQLSVL.

The rearrangement uses TRBV2 and TRBJ2-3; TRBD1 might be the D (5 bases). The germline CDR1 and CDR2 sequences are SNHLY and FYNNEI. This CDR3 spans 14 amino acids. The V gene lost 2 bases and the J gene lost 11 bases, with 17 bases spanning the gap. The CDR3, as DNA: TGTGCCAGCAGTGAATACCGGCAGGGAAGAGTGCAGTATTTT. Protein: CASSEYRQGRVQYF. Looking up the rest from reference TRBV2 and TRBJ2-3 gives the full variable domain: EPEVTQTPSHQVTQMGQEVILRCVPISNHLYFYWYRQILGQKVEFLVSFYNNEISEKSEIFDDQFSVERPDGSNFTLKIRSTKLEDSAMYFCASSEYRQGRVQYFGPGTRLTVL.

V is TRBV5-1 and J is TRBJ2-7, with 8 bases lining up with TRBD2. V shed 0 bases, J shed 7 bases, and the junction held 3 bases outside the gene matches. Germline values: CDR1 SGHRS, CDR2 YFSETQ. This CDR3 is built from 13 residues. CDR3 coding DNA: TGCGCCAGCAGCTTGGGACTAGCGTGGGAGCAGTACTTC. Translating it yields CASSLGLAWEQYF.

The V and J genes are TRBV11-2 and TRBJ2-1; D remains unclear. Trimming stripped 5 bases from V and 9 bases from J, with 8 bases between. Germline values: CDR1 SGHAT, CDR2 FQNNGV. There are 11 residues in the CDR3. The CDR3 coding sequence is TGTGCCAGCAGCGCTCAGGCTGAGCAGTTCTTC. It encodes CASSAQAEQFF.

This clone was detected only a few times. The chain joins TRBV2 to TRBJ1-6, with D maybe TRBD1 (6 bases). Germline CDR1 and CDR2: SNHLY and FYNNEI. CDR3 length: 14 amino acids. V was pared by 6 bases and J by 9 bases, with 15 bases between. The CDR3 loop is CASRRTGSTSPLHF. CDR3 nucleotide sequence: TGTGCCAGCAGGAGAACAGGGTCGACTTCACCCCTCCACTTT.

The chain combines TRBV19 with TRBJ1-1, with D perhaps matching TRBD1 (6 bases). This CDR3 contains 14 residues. Germline V gene lookup returns CDR1 LNHDA and CDR2 SQIVND (reference sequence). Trimming took 1 base from V and 3 from J, leaving 9 bases between them. The CDR3 reads CASSIGAGDTEAFF. The CDR3 region has the DNA TGTGCCAGTAGTATAGGTGCAGGGGACACTGAAGCTTTCTTT. Full variable domain (outside the CDR3, taken from reference TRBV19 and TRBJ1-1): DGGITQSPKYLFRKEGQNVTLSCEQNLNHDAMYWYRQDPGQGLRLIYYSQIVNDFQKGDIAEGYSVSREKKESFPLTVTSAQKNPTAFYLCASSIGAGDTEAFFGQGTRLTVV.

The J gene is TRBJ2-3, the V gene TRBV4-1; D is unclear. CDR3 length equals 17 residues. Trimming took off 0 bases at V and 0 bases at J, with 13 bases between the two ends. The germline V gene encodes CDR1 MGHRA and CDR2 YSYEKL. The CDR3 DNA is TGCGCCAGCAGCCAAGAAGGCGGAGATACTAGCACAGATACGCAGTATTTT. It translates to CASSQEGGDTSTDTQYF.

The chain links TRBV5-1 to TRBJ1-1; D not certain. Trimming removed 0 bases from V and 1 base from J, with 7 bases in between. Germline V lookup: CDR1 SGHRS, CDR2 YFSETQ. The length of the CDR3 is 14 residues. The CDR3 spells CASSLGSGNTEAFF. For the CDR3, the DNA is TGCGCCAGCAGCTTGGGGTCAGGGAACACTGAAGCTTTCTTT.

This clone was detected once. The rearrangement uses TRBV7-9 and TRBJ1-2; D is undetermined. The germline V gene has CDR1 SEHNR and CDR2 FQNEAQ (reference sequence). Trimming took 6 bases from V and 4 from J, leaving 12 bases between them. The CDR3 has 13 amino acids. CDR3 amino acids: CASSSDGGYGYTF. In nucleotides, the CDR3 is TGTGCCAGCAGTTCAGACGGCGGCTATGGCTACACCTTC.

The chain carries TRBV6-5 and TRBJ2-2, with 12 positions matching TRBD2. The CDR3 runs 16 residues. The V gene end was trimmed by 2 bases and the J gene end by 9 bases; junction bases not matched to a gene: 7. Per the germline V gene, CDR1 is MNHEY and CDR2 is SVGAGI. The CDR3 nucleotides read TGTGCCAGCAGTTACGCGGCTAGCGGGGGGGCCAGGGAGCTGTTTTTT. It yields the protein CASSYAASGGARELFF.

J is TRBJ2-7 and V is TRBV29-1; the match to TRBD2 covers 10 bases. CDR3 length: 13 residues. Germline lookup yields CDR1 SQVTM and CDR2 ANQGSEA. The junction had 7 bases not matched to a gene; V was cut back by 5 bases and J by 6 bases. The CDR3: CSVSGLATGEQYF. The CDR3 coding sequence is TGCAGCGTTTCGGGACTAGCGACAGGCGAGCAGTACTTC.